These 10 T cell receptor beta chains share one sample of origin, sequenced in a study of blood T cell repertoires in COVID-19. Here immunoSEQ multiplex PCR was the method, and the copy in TCRdb shows in-frame clones only, minus some. This sample yields over 150,000 clones, of which approximately 85% are seen a single time; under 8.5% belongs to the top ten. The sample was peripheral blood. Receptor source: a woman aged 55-69 years with COVID-19, enrolled during active disease.

This chain uses TRBV5-5 with TRBJ2-7; TRBD1 agrees at 7 bases. The germline V gene has CDR1 SGHKS and CDR2 YYEKEE (reference sequence). V gave up 2 bases and J gave up 2 bases; unmatched junction bases: 1. There are 13 residues in the CDR3. CDR3 sequence (DNA): TGTGCCAGCAGCTTCCAGGGGGCCTACGAGCAGTACTTC. This encodes CASSFQGAYEQYF.

The rearrangement links TRBV10-3 to TRBJ1-4, with 8 positions matching TRBD1. The CDR3 totals 13 residues. Germline loops: CDR1 ENHRY, CDR2 SYGVKD. J was trimmed by 7 bases and V by 10 bases; bases with no gene match: 8. In DNA form, the CDR3 reads TGTGCCACCACAGGGGGAGTGGGTGAAAAACTGTTTTTT. Translation: CATTGGVGEKLFF.

This chain connects TRBV19 to TRBJ2-1; 11 positions agree with TRBD1. Germline trimming cut 6 bases from V and 6 bases from J; bases unmatched to any gene: 7. Germline CDR1 and CDR2: LNHDA and SQIVND (reference sequence). The CDR3 length is 15 residues. The CDR3 reads CASRFPGTGGNEQFF. DNA for the CDR3: TGTGCCAGTAGGTTCCCCGGGACAGGGGGCAATGAGCAGTTCTTC.

The chain is built from TRBV7-8 and TRBJ1-1; no clear D gene. Germline CDR1 SGHVS, CDR2 FQNEAQ. Trimming removed 4 bases at V and 1 base at J, with 7 bases between. This CDR3 is built from 13 residues. The chain's CDR3 is CASSSNRNTEAFF. CDR3 DNA sequence: TGTGCCAGCAGCTCCAACAGGAACACTGAAGCTTTCTTT.

This chain uses TRBV5-6 with TRBJ1-5; D not certain. Germline V gene sequence: CDR1 SGHDT, CDR2 YYEEEE. The CDR3 contains 13 residues. Trimming pared 1 base from V and 7 bases from J, leaving 9 bases between. DNA of the CDR3: TGTGCCAGCAGCTTGCGTTCGGGGCAGCCCCAGCATTTT. This translates into CASSLRSGQPQHF.

CDR3 sequence: CASTEAGRTDTQYF. CDR3 coding DNA: TGTGCCAGCACCGAGGCGGGACGGACAGATACGCAGTATTTT. J is TRBJ2-3 and V is TRBV6-6; D is possibly TRBD2 (6 bases). The CDR3 sequence is 14 residues long. Germline V gene data show CDR1 as MNHNY and CDR2 as SVGAGI (reference sequence). The V end was cut by 7 bases, the J end by 3 bases, with 14 bases between.

The chain recombines TRBV2 with TRBJ1-4; perhaps TRBD1 as D (5 bases). V was trimmed by 7 bases and J by 0 bases, leaving 15 bases between them. The CDR3 spans 16 residues. Germline CDR1 and CDR2: SNHLY and FYNNEI. CDR3 amino acids: CASTTYRFATNEKLFF. In DNA form, the CDR3 reads TGTGCCAGCACCACATACAGGTTTGCAACTAATGAAAAACTGTTTTTT. The full variable domain, its missing parts supplied by reference TRBV2 and TRBJ1-4, is EPEVTQTPSHQVTQMGQEVILRCVPISNHLYFYWYRQILGQKVEFLVSFYNNEISEKSEIFDDQFSVERPDGSNFTLKIRSTKLEDSAMYFCASTTYRFATNEKLFFGSGTQLSVL.

The V and J genes are TRBV2 and TRBJ1-2; the match to TRBD1 covers 11 bases. From germline, CDR1 is SNHLY and CDR2 FYNNEI. With 1 base clipped from V and 8 bases from J, the junction kept 3 bases outside the gene matches. This CDR3 has 14 amino acids. The CDR3 protein is CASSEGGQGGGYTF. The CDR3 DNA is TGTGCCAGCAGTGAAGGGGGACAGGGGGGCGGCTACACCTTC.

CDR3 in amino acids: CASSSDRAGAQHF. Here the CDR3 DNA reads TGTGCCAGCAGCTCAGACAGGGCCGGGGCCCAGCATTTT. V is TRBV14 and J is TRBJ1-5, with 7 positions matching TRBD1. The germline V gene encodes CDR1 SGHDN and CDR2 FVKESK. The length of the CDR3 is 13 residues. With V trimmed by 5 bases and J by 11 bases, 9 bases remained unmatched.

As concerns this clone: This may be a read error: a much more frequent sequence differs by one nucleotide. Other DNA sequences in the same sample also yield this CDR3. The V and J genes are TRBV19 and TRBJ2-2, with D perhaps matching TRBD2 (5 bases). CDR1 LNHDA and CDR2 SQIVND come from the germline V gene (reference sequence). CDR3 size: 15 residues. CDR3 sequence reads: CASTIGSAYTGELFF. CDR3 DNA sequence: TGCGCCAGTACTATCGGTAGCGCTTACACCGGGGAGCTGTTTTTT.